This is a list of T cell receptor beta chains from one sample in a study of T-cell memory formation after mild COVID-19. MiXCR, run by TCRdb on the 5' RACE reads, gives a single entry per CDR3 protein. This sample has just under 550,000 distinct CDR3 sequences, with roughly 22% found just once. Sequenced: PBMCs or a T cell subset sorted from them (not recorded which). These receptors were obtained from an adult woman who had mild COVID-19 (a few samples of this study predate the infection). Cell type and time point are not known. Each CDR3 is given with its conserved first and last residue. Each record gives: D gene, J gene, clone size, V gene, CDR3 DNA, CDR3 protein. The D gene is left open where the match is weak. Part of the rows lack a size; the others show once, few, many or a class for expanded clones.

D gene: TRBD2
J gene: TRBJ2-1
clone size: few
V gene: TRBV24-1
CDR3 DNA: TGTGCCACCAGTGATTTAGCGGGAGGGCATCGCAATGAGCAGTTCTTC
CDR3 protein: CATSDLAGGHRNEQFF

D gene: -
J gene: TRBJ2-2
clone size: many
V gene: TRBV5-1
CDR3 DNA: TGCGCCAGCAGCTTGGAGTCCACGTCCGGAACCGGGGAGCTGTTTTTT
CDR3 protein: CASSLESTSGTGELFF

D gene: -
J gene: TRBJ2-7
clone size: few
V gene: TRBV6-6
CDR3 DNA: TGTGCCAGCAGTGCCGACTTGGAGCAGTACTTC
CDR3 protein: CASSADLEQYF

D gene: -
J gene: TRBJ2-2
clone size: few
V gene: TRBV7-9
CDR3 DNA: TGTGCCAGCAGATGGACGCAGGGGAACGCCGGGGAGCTGTTTTTT
CDR3 protein: CASRWTQGNAGELFF

D gene: -
J gene: TRBJ2-7
clone size: few
V gene: TRBV3-1
CDR3 DNA: TGTGCCAGCAGCCAAGATACAGGCCCCTACGAGCAGTACTTC
CDR3 protein: CASSQDTGPYEQYF

D gene: -
J gene: TRBJ1-1
clone size: few
V gene: TRBV6-5
CDR3 DNA: TGTGCCAGCAGTTATTATGTAGGAACTGAAGCTTTCTTT
CDR3 protein: CASSYYVGTEAFF

D gene: -
J gene: TRBJ1-1
clone size: -
V gene: TRBV15
CDR3 DNA: TGTGCCACCAGCAGAGTTCGTGGAAGCACTGAAGCTTTCTTT
CDR3 protein: CATSRVRGSTEAFF

D gene: -
J gene: TRBJ2-7
clone size: -
V gene: TRBV5-6
CDR3 DNA: TGTGCCAGCAGCTTTATGAGCGAGCAGTACTTC
CDR3 protein: CASSFMSEQYF

D gene: -
J gene: TRBJ2-1
clone size: -
V gene: TRBV12-3/TRBV12-4
CDR3 DNA: TGTGCCAGCAGCTCCCGCGCAGGGGTGGCCTACAATGAGCAGTTCTTC
CDR3 protein: CASSSRAGVAYNEQFF

D gene: -
J gene: TRBJ1-1
clone size: -
V gene: TRBV12-3/TRBV12-4
CDR3 DNA: TGTGCCAGCAGTCGGACAGCCAGGGCTTTCTTT
CDR3 protein: CASSRTARAFF

D gene: TRBD2
J gene: TRBJ2-5
clone size: -
V gene: TRBV7-6
CDR3 DNA: TGTGCCAGCAGCCCCATCCCAGGGGGGACTAGCGGGCAAGAGACCCAGTACTTC
CDR3 protein: CASSPIPGGTSGQETQYF

D gene: TRBD1
J gene: TRBJ2-1
clone size: -
V gene: TRBV12-3/TRBV12-4
CDR3 DNA: TGTGCCAGCTCCTCTCCAGGGGGCGCGGGATTGGAGCAGTTCTTC
CDR3 protein: CASSSPGGAGLEQFF

D gene: TRBD2
J gene: TRBJ2-7
clone size: -
V gene: TRBV15
CDR3 DNA: TGTGCCACCAGCAGAGTCCGTCGATGGGGAGGGGAAGCAGGCGAGCAGTACTTC
CDR3 protein: CATSRVRRWGGEAGEQYF

D gene: -
J gene: TRBJ1-1
clone size: -
V gene: TRBV12-3/TRBV12-4
CDR3 DNA: TGTGCCAGCACCGTGACAGGAGAAAACACTGAAGCTTTCTTT
CDR3 protein: CASTVTGENTEAFF

D gene: TRBD2
J gene: TRBJ2-7
clone size: -
V gene: TRBV6-5
CDR3 DNA: TGTGCCAGCAGTTACTCGACCCTAGCGGGAGTCTACGAGCAGTACTTC
CDR3 protein: CASSYSTLAGVYEQYF

D gene: -
J gene: TRBJ2-5
clone size: many
V gene: TRBV14
CDR3 DNA: TGTGCCAGCAGCCACTTAGGACCTTGGGGCGAGACCCAGTACTTC
CDR3 protein: CASSHLGPWGETQYF

D gene: -
J gene: TRBJ1-1
clone size: few
V gene: TRBV18
CDR3 DNA: TGTGCCAGCTCACCTCTCGGGACAGAAGCTTTCTTT
CDR3 protein: CASSPLGTEAFF

D gene: -
J gene: TRBJ1-3
clone size: -
V gene: TRBV25-1
CDR3 DNA: TGTGCCAGCAGTGAATCGCTGGAGGAGTCTGGAAACACCATATATTTT
CDR3 protein: CASSESLEESGNTIYF

D gene: -
J gene: TRBJ2-2
clone size: -
V gene: TRBV3-1
CDR3 DNA: TGTGCCAGCAGCCAAGTTGAGCGCACCGGGGAGCTGTTTTTT
CDR3 protein: CASSQVERTGELFF

D gene: -
J gene: TRBJ1-4
clone size: few
V gene: TRBV7-9
CDR3 DNA: TGTGCCAGCAGCCCCTATGGGCAGGGAGAGGCGAAACTGTTTTTT
CDR3 protein: CASSPYGQGEAKLFF

D gene: -
J gene: TRBJ1-5
clone size: few
V gene: TRBV15
CDR3 DNA: TGTGCCACCAGCGACGGACGGCTCATCAATCAGCCCCAGCATTTT
CDR3 protein: CATSDGRLINQPQHF

D gene: TRBD2
J gene: TRBJ2-1
clone size: many
V gene: TRBV12-3/TRBV12-4
CDR3 DNA: TGTGCCAGCAGTTTAGATGGTAGCGGGATGGGAGAGCAGTTCTTC
CDR3 protein: CASSLDGSGMGEQFF

D gene: -
J gene: TRBJ2-3
clone size: -
V gene: TRBV12-3/TRBV12-4
CDR3 DNA: TGTTCCAGCCTCAGGATCGGGGGTGGAGATACGCAGTATTTT
CDR3 protein: CSSLRIGGGDTQYF

D gene: -
J gene: TRBJ2-1
clone size: few
V gene: TRBV6-6
CDR3 DNA: TGTGCCAGCAGTTACTCACCCGAGCAGTTCTTC
CDR3 protein: CASSYSPEQFF

D gene: -
J gene: TRBJ2-3
clone size: few
V gene: TRBV11-2
CDR3 DNA: TGTGCCAGCAGCTTAGATCTAGCCACAGATACGCAGTATTTT
CDR3 protein: CASSLDLATDTQYF

D gene: -
J gene: TRBJ1-6
clone size: -
V gene: TRBV6-1
CDR3 DNA: TGTGCCAGCAGTGACCAAGGGACCCCGAATTCACCCCTCCACTTT
CDR3 protein: CASSDQGTPNSPLHF

D gene: -
J gene: TRBJ1-1
clone size: few
V gene: TRBV6-5
CDR3 DNA: TGTGCCAGCGGGGAAACAGGGTTCGTCACTGAAGCTTTCTTT
CDR3 protein: CASGETGFVTEAFF